Presented here are 27 T cell receptor beta chains from one specimen sequenced in a study of blood T cells in healthy people across ages. The use of a sample-barcoded 5' primer and a J-beta primer mix characterized a second PCR of about 6 to 11 cycles. TCRdb re-analysed the 5' RACE reads in MiXCR, keeping a single row per CDR3 protein. The top ten clones hold around 23% of a sample with 1.5 million to 2 million distinct CDR3 sequences, around 42% of them seen once. The sample taken for sequencing was blood. Receptors were obtained from a human donor in good health.

This clonotype was recorded a few times. This chain joins TRBV6-2 or TRBV6-3 and TRBJ2-4; a weak D match, TRBD2 (6 bases). The J call may be incorrect, as the DNA end agrees better with TRBJ2-7. CDR3 length: 14 residues. From germline, CDR1 is MNHEY and CDR2 SVGEGT. The chain's CDR3 is CASSPLEGTYEQYF. DNA for the CDR3: TGTGCCAGCAGTCCCTTGGAGGGGACCTACGAGCAGTACTTC.

This chain uses TRBV5-1 with TRBJ2-7; 7 nucleotides align to TRBD2. The assigned J gene may be wrong: the sequence end matches TRBJ2-5 better. The CDR3 has 16 amino acids. CDR1 SGHRS and CDR2 YFSETQ come from the germline V gene. The CDR3: CASSGSRGEIEETQYF. CDR3 nucleotides: TGCGCCAGCAGCGGATCTCGGGGGGAAATTGAAGAGACCCAGTACTTC.

This clonotype was recorded a few times. V gene TRBV7-2 combines with J gene TRBJ1-2; D perhaps matches TRBD1 (5 bases). The CDR3 runs 19 residues. The V end lost 0 bases, the J end lost 7 bases, and 27 bases lay between the germline ends. Germline-derived CDR1 and CDR2 are SGHTA and FQGNSA. This CDR3 reads CASSLATASPKRSGGGYTF. DNA of the CDR3: TGTGCCAGCAGCTTAGCCACAGCATCCCCAAAGCGCTCGGGGGGTGGCTACACCTTC.

This clonotype was picked up a small number of times. J is TRBJ1-1 and V is TRBV7-2, with D possibly TRBD1 on 6 matching bases. Trimming took off 0 bases at V and 3 bases at J, with 11 bases between the two ends. CDR3 length: 15 residues. Germline CDR1 reads SGHTA; CDR2 reads FQGNSA. CDR3 protein: CASSLALGGHTEAFF. DNA for the CDR3: TGTGCCAGCAGCTTAGCCCTCGGGGGGCACACTGAAGCTTTCTTT.

This clonotype has at least ten counts. This chain links TRBV27 with TRBJ2-6; unclear D gene. V shed 7 bases and J shed 0 bases, with 4 bases lying between them. Germline V gene lookup returns CDR1 MNHEY and CDR2 SMNVEV (reference sequence). The CDR3 sequence is 13 residues long. CDR3 coding DNA: TGTGCCAGCACCTACTCTGGGGCCAACGTCCTGACTTTC. Encoded protein: CASTYSGANVLTF.

V is TRBV28 and J is TRBJ1-3; 8 bases align to TRBD1. V shed 6 bases and J 3 bases; nucleotides not matched to a gene: 10. This CDR3 is 16 amino acids long. Germline V gene data show CDR1 as MDHEN and CDR2 as SYDVKM. CDR3 coding DNA: TGTGCCAGCAGCCAGACAGGGGATGGGGATGGAAACACCATATATTTT. It translates to CASSQTGDGDGNTIYF. The whole variable domain, remainder taken from reference TRBV28 and TRBJ1-3, is DVKVTQSSRYLVKRTGEKVFLECVQDMDHENMFWYRQDPGLGLRLIYFSYDVKMKEKGDIPEGYSVSREKKERFSLILESASTNQTSMYLCASSQTGDGDGNTIYFGEGSWLTVV.

This clonotype turned up a few times. The V and J genes are TRBV10-3 and TRBJ2-2; a possible D gene is TRBD1 (5 bases). The CDR3 loop spans 13 amino acids. Trimming removed 3 bases at V and 7 bases at J, with 9 bases between. The germline gives CDR1 ENHRY, CDR2 SYGVKD. The CDR3 nucleotides are TGTGCCATCAGTGAAGGGCAGGGCGGGGAGCTGTTTTTT. Residues: CAISEGQGGELFF.

The chain has TRBV6-2 or TRBV6-3 and TRBJ2-1; tentatively, D is TRBD1 (5 bases). Trimming stripped 2 bases from V and 4 bases from J, with 12 bases between. The CDR3 has 15 residues. Looked up from germline, CDR1 is MNHEY and CDR2 is SVGEGT. The CDR3 loop reads CASSYNKDKYNEQFF. The CDR3 nucleotides read TGTGCCAGCAGTTACAACAAGGACAAGTACAATGAGCAGTTCTTC.

This clonotype is a singleton in its sample. An end of the junction differs from the germline gene, which may be a read error. The chain links TRBV20-1 to TRBJ2-1, with D uncertain. CDR3 size: 16 residues. Germline V CDR1 and CDR2: DFQATT, SNEGSKA (reference sequence). The chain's CDR3 is CSASWLQISSYNEQVF. CDR3 coding DNA: TGCAGTGCTAGTTGGCTCCAAATAAGCTCCTACAATGAGCAGGTCTTC.

The J gene is TRBJ1-1, the V gene TRBV4-2, with D tentatively TRBD1 (5 bases). Trimming removed 0 bases from V and 10 bases from J, with 18 bases in between. Germline values: CDR1 LGHNA, CDR2 YNFKEQ. This CDR3 is built from 15 residues. The CDR3 protein is CASSQDSTDSLRAFF. The CDR3 region has the DNA TGTGCCAGCAGCCAAGATTCGACTGACAGTTTAAGAGCTTTCTTT.

The V call is TRBV7-2, the J call TRBJ2-3; D perhaps matches TRBD2 (5 bases). V lost 6 bases to trimming and J lost 5 bases, with 12 bases between them. The CDR3 consists of 13 residues. Germline CDR1 is SGHTA and CDR2 is FQGNSA. In nucleotides, the CDR3 is TGTGCCAGCAGTTTCCTCGGAGGAGATACGCAGTATTTT. Its protein is CASSFLGGDTQYF.

Only a few counts were recorded for this clonotype. The J gene is TRBJ2-5, the V gene TRBV6-6; 12 positions match TRBD2. The V gene's germline CDR1 is MNHNY and CDR2 SVGAGI (reference sequence). The V and J ends lost 4 bases and 5 bases, in that order; junction bases with no gene match: 11. This CDR3 has 17 residues. CDR3 bases: TGTGCCAGCAGTTCTAGCGGGGGGGCCATTACGTTGGAGACCCAGTACTTC. Residues: CASSSSGGAITLETQYF.

This clonotype was recorded a few times. J is TRBJ2-3 and V is TRBV12-3 or TRBV12-4; 10 nucleotides line up with TRBD1. The CDR3 extends over 15 amino acids. V lost 6 bases, J lost 2 bases, and 5 bases stayed unmatched. CDR3 sequence reads: CASSETGGSTDTQYF. The CDR3 nucleotides read TGTGCCAGCAGCGAGACAGGGGGCTCCACAGATACGCAGTATTTT.

In its sample, this clonotype was seen a few times. This chain joins TRBV29-1 and TRBJ2-3; 12 bases map to TRBD2. CDR3 size: 15 residues. CDR1 is SQVTM and CDR2 is ANQGSEA in the germline V gene. V was clipped by 4 bases and J by 3 bases; unmatched bases: 5. The CDR3 DNA follows: TGCAGCGTTGCACTAGCGGGGGGATCTACAGATACGCAGTATTTT. Protein sequence: CSVALAGGSTDTQYF.

V is TRBV7-9 and J is TRBJ2-1; D is tentatively TRBD1 or TRBD2 (5 bases each). This CDR3 is built from 18 residues. V was clipped by 2 bases and J by 7 bases, with 24 bases between them. The germline gives CDR1 SEHNR, CDR2 FQNEAQ (reference sequence). This chain's CDR3 is CASSLWGNEGPMGNEQFF. CDR3 DNA sequence: TGTGCCAGCAGCTTATGGGGTAATGAGGGGCCTATGGGGAATGAGCAGTTCTTC.

This clonotype showed up just a few times. The chain links TRBV15 to TRBJ1-2, with TRBD1 identical over 12 bases. Germline CDR1 and CDR2: LNHNV and YYDKDF (reference sequence). This CDR3 comprises 15 residues. V gave up 3 bases and J gave up 6 bases; unmatched junction bases: 5. Here the CDR3 reads CATSRTGQGADGYTF. The CDR3 region has the DNA TGTGCCACCAGCAGGACGGGACAGGGGGCGGATGGCTACACCTTC.

V usage is TRBV14 and J usage is TRBJ2-5; no reliable D call. CDR1 SGHDN and CDR2 FVKESK come from the germline V gene. With 2 bases removed from V and 4 bases from J, the gap between germline ends came to 11 bases. The CDR3 spans 14 residues. The DNA for the CDR3 is TGTGCCAGCAGCCAACGAACAAGAGGAGAGACCCAGTACTTC. Its protein is CASSQRTRGETQYF.

The rearrangement uses TRBV20-1 and TRBJ2-3; weak D call: TRBD2 (7 bases). V lost 0 bases and J 3 bases, leaving 13 bases between the germline ends. The CDR3 runs to 15 residues. Germline V gene lookup returns CDR1 DFQATT and CDR2 SNEGSKA (reference sequence). The CDR3 DNA reads TGCAGTGCTAGAGAACGGGGGGCCATAACAGATACGCAGTATTTT. Its translation: CSARERGAITDTQYF.

The chain employs TRBV5-1 and TRBJ2-1; D is perhaps TRBD2 (6 bases). V gave up 6 bases and J gave up 0 bases, with 16 bases separating them. Germline V gene sequence: CDR1 SGHRS, CDR2 YFSETQ. The CDR3 consists of 16 residues. The CDR3: CASTKDGRSSYNEQFF. CDR3 nucleotide sequence: TGCGCCAGCACCAAAGATGGGAGGAGCTCCTACAATGAGCAGTTCTTC. The full variable domain, with the rest looked up from reference TRBV5-1 and TRBJ2-1, is KAGVTQTPRYLIKTRGQQVTLSCSPISGHRSVSWYQQTPGQGLQFLFEYFSETQRNKGNFPGRFSGRQFSNSRSEMNVSTLELGDSALYLCASTKDGRSSYNEQFFGPGTRLTVL.

The CDR3: CASTLAGGNQPQHF. In nucleotides, the CDR3 is TGTGCCAGCACCCTGGCAGGGGGCAATCAGCCCCAGCATTTT. This chain uses TRBV28 with TRBJ1-5, with D possibly matching TRBD1 (6 bases). Germline CDR1 and CDR2: MDHEN and SYDVKM. This CDR3 is 14 amino acids long. V lost 7 bases and J 2 bases, leaving 12 bases between the germline ends.

This clonotype was found a few times. The genes are TRBV18 and TRBJ1-2, with D uncertain. CDR1 and CDR2 (germline): KGHSH, LQKENI. CDR3 length equals 14 residues. The V end lost 3 bases, the J end lost 1 base, and 9 bases lay between the germline ends. In DNA form, the CDR3 reads TGTGCCAGCTCACCCAGGACCGTTAACTATGGCTACACCTTC. The encoded protein is CASSPRTVNYGYTF.

The chain combines TRBV6-5 with TRBJ2-5, with 7 positions matching TRBD1. J lost 11 bases, V lost 5 bases, and 20 bases had no gene match. In germline, CDR1 is MNHEY, CDR2 SVGAGI. The CDR3 contains 16 residues. CDR3 in DNA: TGTGCCAGCAGTCCCATTCGTCGAGACAGGGATTTAAGGCAGTACTTC. This sequence encodes CASSPIRRDRDLRQYF.

The sample holds a few counts of this clonotype. The CDR3 nucleotides read TGTGCCAGCAGCGTAGTTTCGGGATACGGAGACGGCTACACCTTC. As protein: CASSVVSGYGDGYTF. The genes are TRBV9 and TRBJ1-2; D unclear. Germline V gene lookup returns CDR1 SGDLS and CDR2 YYNGEE. CDR3 length: 15 amino acids. The germline V and J ends were trimmed by 0 bases and 8 bases, with 17 bases remaining between them.

This clonotype has only a few counts. The chain carries TRBV7-9 and TRBJ2-6; unclear D gene. V lost 5 bases, J lost 0 bases, and 17 bases lay in between. Germline loops: CDR1 SEHNR, CDR2 FQNEAQ (reference sequence). This CDR3 is 18 amino acids long. DNA for the CDR3: TGTGCCAGCAGCGTTCATTTAACGCGACTCTCTGGGGCCAACGTCCTGACTTTC. Translating it yields CASSVHLTRLSGANVLTF.

The V and J genes are TRBV25-1 and TRBJ1-2; D unresolved. Trimming removed 1 base from V and 7 bases from J, with 16 bases in between. Per the germline V gene, CDR1 is MGHDK and CDR2 is SYGVNS. The CDR3 consists of 15 residues. In DNA, the CDR3 is TGTGCCAGCAGTGAATTCTTCGGGGTCCCCGGTGGCTACACCTTC. The encoded protein is CASSEFFGVPGGYTF.

The chain combines TRBV29-1 with TRBJ2-4; 8 bases are a match to TRBD2. The CDR3 has 12 residues. The trim removed 8 bases at V and 13 bases at J, leaving 13 bases unmatched. Germline-derived CDR1 and CDR2 are SQVTM and ANQGSEA. CDR3 DNA: TGCAGCACAACAAGCGGGGGCCGAGAGCAGTACTTC. Amino acids: CSTTSGGREQYF.

This clonotype was counted only a few times. The V gene is TRBV20-1, the J gene TRBJ2-4; D may correspond to TRBD1 or TRBD2 (5 bases each). Trimming shortened V by 2 bases and J by 15 bases, and 14 bases separated the two germline ends. The germline V gene has CDR1 DFQATT and CDR2 SNEGSKA (reference sequence). There are 11 residues in the CDR3. The CDR3 reads CSARRDLQPYF. In DNA form, the CDR3 reads TGCAGTGCTAGAAGGGACCTCCAGCCGTACTTC.